The 20 T cell receptor beta chains listed next were all sequenced from one sample in a study of shared clonotypes between healthy human individuals. Generated by immunoSEQ multiplex PCR, the TCRdb table keeps only in-frame clones and is missing some. Of more than 1 million clones in the sample, around three quarters are singletons; the top ten hold under 0.6%. Sequenced: memory CD4+ T cells from PBMCs. The subset was: CD45RA-negative fraction. These receptors were taken from a man younger than 35 in good health. Some clones in this sample may be carry-over from other donors' samples.

V gene TRBV15 combines with J gene TRBJ2-1; D possibly corresponds to TRBD1 (6 bases). The ends were cut back, 8 bases at V and 5 bases at J, with 19 bases in the middle. The CDR3 is 15 amino acids. Germline CDR1 LNHNV, CDR2 YYDKDF (reference sequence). The CDR3 DNA follows: TGTGCCACCTACGGGGACACGGGTCTTAACAATGAGCAGTTCTTC. The encoded protein is CATYGDTGLNNEQFF. Filled out from reference TRBV15 and TRBJ2-1, the complete variable domain reads DAMVIQNPRYQVTQFGKPVTLSCSQTLNHNVMYWYQQKSSQAPKLLFHYYDKDFNNEADTPDNFQSRRPNTSFCFLDIRSPGLGDTAMYLCATYGDTGLNNEQFFGPGTRLTVL.

This chain links TRBV10-1 with TRBJ2-3; 8 positions match TRBD2. The germline CDR1 and CDR2 sequences are WNHNN and SYGVQD (reference sequence). Trimming cost V 6 bases and J 1 base; bases outside gene matches: 6. The CDR3 has 15 amino acids. For the CDR3, the DNA is TGCGCCAGCAGCCGAGCGGGAGAGGGCACAGATACGCAGTATTTT. The encoded protein is CASSRAGEGTDTQYF.

Notes on this clone: This may be a read error: a much more frequent sequence differs by one nucleotide. The V gene is TRBV7-7, the J gene TRBJ2-5, with 8 bases aligning to TRBD2. This CDR3 comprises 13 residues. Germline V CDR1 and CDR2: SSHAT, FNYEAQ (reference sequence). With V trimmed by 5 bases and J by 3 bases, 2 bases remained unmatched. The chain's CDR3 is CASSRAGEETQYF. The CDR3, as DNA: TGTGCCAGCAGCCGAGCGGGAGAAGAGACCCAGTACTTC. The whole variable domain, filled in from reference TRBV7-7 and TRBJ2-5, reads GAGVSQSPRYKVTKRGQDVTLRCDPISSHATLYWYQQALGQGPEFLTYFNYEAQPDKSGLPSDRFSAERPEGSISTLTIQRTEQRDSAMYRCASSRAGEETQYFGPGTRLLVL.

V is TRBV10-3 and J is TRBJ2-5, with 8 bases aligning to TRBD1. CDR1 and CDR2 (germline): ENHRY, SYGVKD. V lost 3 bases to trimming and J lost 3 bases; unmatched junction nucleotides: 6. The CDR3 covers 15 residues. The CDR3 loop is CAISDAGTGEETQYF. The CDR3 nucleotides are TGTGCCATCAGTGACGCCGGGACAGGAGAAGAGACCCAGTACTTC.

This clone was counted many times. V gene TRBV10-1 combines with J gene TRBJ2-5; D is undetermined. V lost 6 bases and J lost 7, with 15 bases in between. Germline V gene data show CDR1 as WNHNN and CDR2 as SYGVQD (reference sequence). The CDR3 is 13 residues long. CDR3 DNA: TGCGCCAGCAGCACCTACGGAACGGGGACCCAGTACTTC. The encoded protein is CASSTYGTGTQYF.

This chain joins TRBV5-1 and TRBJ2-3, with a tentative D call TRBD1 (6 bases). Germline CDR1 and CDR2: SGHRS and YFSETQ. V was cut by 3 bases and J by 2 bases, with 13 bases left in between. The CDR3 covers 15 residues. CDR3 sequence: CASSSTGFHTDTQYF. The CDR3 DNA follows: TGCGCCAGCAGCTCGACAGGCTTCCACACAGATACGCAGTATTTT.

V and J are TRBV7-7 and TRBJ2-2, with a weak D call TRBD1 (6 bases). The CDR3 is 14 residues long. Germline CDR1 and CDR2: SSHAT and FNYEAQ (reference sequence). V lost 5 bases and J 5 bases, leaving 12 bases between the germline ends. CDR3 protein: CASSPRTGTGELFF. The DNA of the CDR3 is TGTGCCAGCAGCCCCAGAACAGGGACCGGGGAGCTGTTTTTT.

This chain connects TRBV7-9 to TRBJ2-1; 12 bases are shared with TRBD2. V gave up 0 bases and J gave up 8 bases; unmatched junction bases: 8. The CDR3 totals 17 residues. The germline V gene has CDR1 SEHNR and CDR2 FQNEAQ (reference sequence). The CDR3 spells CASSLARSLAGGYEQFF. The DNA of the CDR3 is TGTGCCAGCAGCTTAGCACGGAGTCTAGCGGGAGGGTATGAGCAGTTCTTC.

This clone was counted a few times. The rearrangement joins TRBV30 to TRBJ1-2; D gene ambiguous. The ends were cut back, 0 bases at V and 5 bases at J, with 10 bases in the middle. Germline assignment: CDR1 GTSNPN and CDR2 SVGIG (reference sequence). This CDR3 comprises 13 residues. In DNA, the CDR3 is TGTGCCTGGAGTGTGAGGGCTGGGTATGGCTACACCTTC. This codes for CAWSVRAGYGYTF.

This clone was observed a handful of times. The sample contains more than one DNA sequence encoding this CDR3. The chain is built from TRBV30 and TRBJ1-1; the D is unclear. Germline CDR1 is GTSNPN and CDR2 is SVGIG (reference sequence). Trimming stripped 1 base from V and 5 bases from J, with 8 bases between. The CDR3 totals 12 residues. In DNA form, the CDR3 reads TGTGCCTGGAGTGGTGGTCGGACTGAAGCTTTCTTT. This sequence encodes CAWSGGRTEAFF. Full variable domain (rest looked up from reference TRBV30 and TRBJ1-1): SQTIHQWPATLVQPVGSPLSLECTVEGTSNPNLYWYRQAAGRGLQLLFYSVGIGQISSEVPQNLSASRPQDRQFILSSKKLLLSDSGFYLCAWSGGRTEAFFGQGTRLTVV.

The rearrangement uses TRBV2 and TRBJ2-7, with 7 nucleotides matching TRBD1. V lost 8 bases to trimming and J lost 4 bases; unmatched junction nucleotides: 5. This CDR3 contains 12 residues. The germline V gene has CDR1 SNHLY and CDR2 FYNNEI. CDR3 nucleotide sequence: TGTGCCAGCCGCAGGGGGATGTACGAGCAGTACTTC. This sequence encodes CASRRGMYEQYF. Variable domain in full (rest from reference TRBV2 and TRBJ2-7): EPEVTQTPSHQVTQMGQEVILRCVPISNHLYFYWYRQILGQKVEFLVSFYNNEISEKSEIFDDQFSVERPDGSNFTLKIRSTKLEDSAMYFCASRRGMYEQYFGPGTRLTVT.

The chain employs TRBV28 and TRBJ2-7; weak D call: TRBD2 (6 bases). The V end lost 5 bases, the J end lost 3 bases, and 17 bases lay between the germline ends. The CDR3 extends over 15 amino acids. CDR1 is MDHEN and CDR2 is SYDVKM in the germline V gene. In nucleotides, the CDR3 is TGTGCCAGCAGTGACCCGGGACGGGGGTACTACGAGCAGTACTTC. This translates into CASSDPGRGYYEQYF.

The chain joins TRBV27 to TRBJ2-6; D is ambiguous. The CDR3 is 18 residues long. V was shortened by 3 bases and J by 0 bases, with 15 bases between the two germline ends. CDR1 and CDR2 from the germline V gene are MNHEY and SMNVEV (reference sequence). The CDR3 nucleotides read TGTGCCAGCAGTTTCTTAACTACAGATTTCTCTGGGGCCAACGTCCTGACTTTC. It encodes CASSFLTTDFSGANVLTF.

This clone was detected once. The chain couples TRBV7-2 to TRBJ2-7, with 8 bases that match TRBD2. CDR3 length: 16 amino acids. The V and J ends lost 1 base and 3 bases, in that order; junction bases with no gene match: 8. CDR1 and CDR2 (germline): SGHTA, FQGNSA. CDR3 sequence (DNA): TGTGCCAGCAGCTTAGGTGCCGCGGGAGGAGGCTACGAGCAGTACTTC. Protein product: CASSLGAAGGGYEQYF. The complete variable domain, with remaining parts taken from reference TRBV7-2 and TRBJ2-7, reads GAGVSQSPSNKVTEKGKDVELRCDPISGHTALYWYRQSLGQGLEFLIYFQGNSAPDKSGLPSDRFSAERTGGSVSTLTIQRTQQEDSAVYLCASSLGAAGGGYEQYFGPGTRLTVT.

This clone was seen once. The CDR3 bases are TGTGCCAGCAGTGATGCCCTGGGTCGGACGACTGAAGCTTTCTTT. Protein: CASSDALGRTTEAFF. The chain couples TRBV6-1 to TRBJ1-1; D remains unclear. The CDR3 is 15 residues long. From germline, CDR1 is MNHNS and CDR2 SASEGT. The V gene lost 3 bases and the J gene lost 5 bases, with 16 bases spanning the gap.

This chain links TRBV30 with TRBJ2-2; D not resolved. The CDR3 spans 15 residues. Germline CDR1 GTSNPN, CDR2 SVGIG (reference sequence). V lost 2 bases and J lost 4, with 14 bases in between. CDR3 protein: CAWSLGRPATGELFF. CDR3 sequence (DNA): TGTGCCTGGAGTCTTGGCAGGCCGGCCACCGGGGAGCTGTTTTTT.

This clone appeared once. The sample contains more than one DNA sequence encoding this CDR3. V usage is TRBV28 and J usage is TRBJ1-2; D not resolved. CDR1 is MDHEN and CDR2 is SYDVKM in the germline V gene. V gave up 2 bases and J gave up 5 bases, with 6 bases separating them. The CDR3 length is 12 residues. The CDR3 coding sequence is TGTGCCAGCAGTTTAAGAACTTATGGCTACACCTTC. Its translation: CASSLRTYGYTF.

This chain uses TRBV29-1 with TRBJ1-1; D is undetermined. Trimming took 4 bases from V and 0 from J, leaving 9 bases between them. The CDR3 spans 13 residues. Germline CDR1 SQVTM, CDR2 ANQGSEA. The CDR3 protein is CSVALGLNTEAFF. CDR3 nucleotide sequence: TGCAGCGTTGCGCTGGGATTGAACACTGAAGCTTTCTTT.

The chain couples TRBV7-9 to TRBJ2-7; D is perhaps TRBD2 (6 bases). V was cut by 2 bases and J by 5 bases, with 13 bases left in between. The CDR3 loop spans 14 amino acids. Germline V gene lookup returns CDR1 SEHNR and CDR2 FQNEAQ (reference sequence). The CDR3 DNA sequence: TGTGCCAGCAGCTTAACTTGGGGCGGGGACGAGCAGTACTTC. Protein product: CASSLTWGGDEQYF.

In this sample, this clone turned up once. The genes are TRBV4-3 and TRBJ1-6; 9 bases align to TRBD1. CDR1 and CDR2 from the germline V gene are LGHNA and YSLEER. The V segment lost 8 bases and the J segment 10 bases; nucleotides outside the gene matches: 9. CDR3 length: 14 residues. This CDR3 is CASGRQGGNSPLHF. The CDR3 DNA follows: TGCGCCAGCGGTCGACAGGGGGGAAACTCACCCCTCCACTTT.